Following are 5 T cell receptor beta chains from one sample sequenced in a study of T-cell memory formation after mild COVID-19. TCRdb redid the calling of the 5' RACE reads with MiXCR, one entry per CDR3 protein. Of about 400,000 distinct CDR3 sequences listed, about 25% were seen once; the top ten hold less than 15%. Material for sequencing was PBMCs or a T cell subset sorted from them (not recorded which). The source is an adult woman who had mild COVID-19 (a few samples of this study predate the infection). Cell type and time point are not known.

V and J are TRBV19 and TRBJ2-3; D gene unclear. The CDR3 contains 13 residues. Between the trimmed V and J ends, which lost 3 bases and 2 bases, there was a span of 6 bases. The germline gives CDR1 LNHDA, CDR2 SQIVND (reference sequence). This CDR3 is CASSMGHTDTQYF. The DNA for the CDR3 is TGTGCCAGTAGTATGGGCCACACAGATACGCAGTATTTT.

This clonotype showed up just a few times. The rearrangement joins TRBV6-5 to TRBJ2-3; tentatively, D is TRBD1 (6 bases). CDR1 is MNHEY, CDR2 SVGAGI, per germline. V lost 6 bases and J lost 5, with 12 bases in between. This CDR3 has 13 residues. The CDR3 nucleotides are TGTGCCAGCAGGGGGGCTGGGGGAGATACGCAGTATTTT. The encoded protein is CASRGAGGDTQYF.

The table lists this clonotype with many counts. The gene calls are TRBV5-1 and TRBJ1-1; D might be TRBD1 (5 bases). Germline V gene sequence: CDR1 SGHRS, CDR2 YFSETQ. Trimming took 3 bases from V and 1 from J, leaving 10 bases between them. The length of the CDR3 is 14 residues. The CDR3 spells CASSSRVRNTEAFF. The DNA for the CDR3 is TGCGCCAGCAGCTCCAGGGTTAGGAACACTGAAGCTTTCTTT.

The rearrangement joins TRBV7-2 to TRBJ2-6; TRBD1 aligns across 8 bases. Looked up from germline, CDR1 is SGHTA and CDR2 is FQGNSA. Trimming removed 6 bases from V and 3 bases from J; junction bases left unmatched: 22. The CDR3 extends over 21 amino acids. The CDR3 bases are TGTGCCAGCAGGTCCACGTCTGGCAGGGGGCGCCCCGGGGATGGGGCCAACGTCCTGACTTTC. Translated, it gives CASRSTSGRGRPGDGANVLTF.

This clonotype was seen repeatedly, ten times or more. CDR3 DNA: TGTGCCAGCAGCTTAGACTGGGACGAGCAGTACTTC. Residues: CASSLDWDEQYF. The chain couples TRBV7-9 to TRBJ2-7; D remains unclear. The CDR3 has 12 amino acids. V lost 1 base and J lost 5, with 6 bases in between. Germline loops: CDR1 SEHNR, CDR2 FQNEAQ (reference sequence).